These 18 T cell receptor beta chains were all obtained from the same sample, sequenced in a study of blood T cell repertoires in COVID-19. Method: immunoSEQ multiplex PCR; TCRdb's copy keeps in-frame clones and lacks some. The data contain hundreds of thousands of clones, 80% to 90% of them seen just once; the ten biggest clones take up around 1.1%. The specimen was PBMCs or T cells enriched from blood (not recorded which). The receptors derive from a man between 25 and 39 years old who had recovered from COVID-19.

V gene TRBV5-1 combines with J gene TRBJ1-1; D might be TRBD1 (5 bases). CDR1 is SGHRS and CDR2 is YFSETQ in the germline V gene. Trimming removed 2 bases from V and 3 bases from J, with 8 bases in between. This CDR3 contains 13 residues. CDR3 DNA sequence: TGCGCCAGCAGCTTCGGGACTGACACTGAAGCTTTCTTT. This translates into CASSFGTDTEAFF.

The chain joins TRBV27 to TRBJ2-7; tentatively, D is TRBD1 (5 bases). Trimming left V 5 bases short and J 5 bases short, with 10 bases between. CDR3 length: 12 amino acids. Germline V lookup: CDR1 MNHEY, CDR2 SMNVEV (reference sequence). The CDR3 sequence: CASSLQGHEQYF. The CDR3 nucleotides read TGTGCCAGCAGTCTTCAGGGCCACGAGCAGTACTTC.

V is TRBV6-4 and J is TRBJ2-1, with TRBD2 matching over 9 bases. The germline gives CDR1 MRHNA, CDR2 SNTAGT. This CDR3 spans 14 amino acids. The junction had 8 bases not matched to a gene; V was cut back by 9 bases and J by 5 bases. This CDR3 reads CASYASGTDNEQFF. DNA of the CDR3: TGTGCCAGTTACGCTAGCGGGACTGACAATGAGCAGTTCTTC.

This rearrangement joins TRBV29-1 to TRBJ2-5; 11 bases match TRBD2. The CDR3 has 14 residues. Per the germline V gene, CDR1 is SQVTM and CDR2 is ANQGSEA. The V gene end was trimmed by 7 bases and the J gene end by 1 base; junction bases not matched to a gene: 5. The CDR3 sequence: CSGRGTSGQETQYF. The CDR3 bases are TGCAGCGGGAGGGGGACTAGCGGCCAAGAGACCCAGTACTTC.

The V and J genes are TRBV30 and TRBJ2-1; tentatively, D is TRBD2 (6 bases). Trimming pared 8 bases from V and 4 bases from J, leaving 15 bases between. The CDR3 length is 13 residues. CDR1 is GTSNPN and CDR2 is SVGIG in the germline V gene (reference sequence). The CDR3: CAARGAGYNEQFF. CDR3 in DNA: TGTGCCGCTCGCGGGGCGGGATACAATGAGCAGTTCTTC.

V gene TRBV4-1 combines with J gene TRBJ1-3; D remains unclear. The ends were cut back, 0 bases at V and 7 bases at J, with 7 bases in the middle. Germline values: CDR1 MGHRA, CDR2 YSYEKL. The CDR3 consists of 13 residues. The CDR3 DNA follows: TGCGCCAGCAGCCAAGATATGGGCAACACCATATATTTT. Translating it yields CASSQDMGNTIYF.

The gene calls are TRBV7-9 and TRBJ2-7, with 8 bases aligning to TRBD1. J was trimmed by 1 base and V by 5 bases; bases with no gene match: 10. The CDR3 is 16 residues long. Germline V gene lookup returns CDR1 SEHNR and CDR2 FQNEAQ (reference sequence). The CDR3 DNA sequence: TGTGCCAGCAGCCATGACAGGGGCGACCTATCCTACGAGCAGTACTTC. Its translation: CASSHDRGDLSYEQYF.

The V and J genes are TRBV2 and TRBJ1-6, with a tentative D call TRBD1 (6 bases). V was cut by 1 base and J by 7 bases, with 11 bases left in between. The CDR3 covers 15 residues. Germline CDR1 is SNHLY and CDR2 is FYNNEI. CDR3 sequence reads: CASSEEGVRNSPLHF. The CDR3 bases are TGTGCCAGCAGTGAAGAGGGGGTACGGAATTCACCCCTCCACTTT.

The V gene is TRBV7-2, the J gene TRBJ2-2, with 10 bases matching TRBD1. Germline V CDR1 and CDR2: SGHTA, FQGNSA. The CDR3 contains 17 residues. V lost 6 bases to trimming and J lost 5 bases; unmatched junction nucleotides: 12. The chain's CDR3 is CASRSPGGTGETGELFF. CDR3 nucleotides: TGTGCCAGCAGGTCCCCGGGCGGGACAGGGGAAACCGGGGAGCTGTTTTTT.

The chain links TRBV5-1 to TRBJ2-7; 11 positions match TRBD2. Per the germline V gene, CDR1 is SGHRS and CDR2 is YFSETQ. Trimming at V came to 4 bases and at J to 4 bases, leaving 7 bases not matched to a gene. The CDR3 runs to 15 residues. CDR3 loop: CASSRGTSGEYEQYF. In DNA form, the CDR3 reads TGCGCCAGCAGCCGAGGGACTAGCGGAGAGTACGAGCAGTACTTC.

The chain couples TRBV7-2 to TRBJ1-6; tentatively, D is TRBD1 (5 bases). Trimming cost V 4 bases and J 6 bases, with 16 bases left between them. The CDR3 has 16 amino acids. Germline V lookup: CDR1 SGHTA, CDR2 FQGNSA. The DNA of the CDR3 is TGTGCCAGCAGCTCGCGACCTGGGGCTGCTAATTCACCCCTCCACTTT. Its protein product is CASSSRPGAANSPLHF.

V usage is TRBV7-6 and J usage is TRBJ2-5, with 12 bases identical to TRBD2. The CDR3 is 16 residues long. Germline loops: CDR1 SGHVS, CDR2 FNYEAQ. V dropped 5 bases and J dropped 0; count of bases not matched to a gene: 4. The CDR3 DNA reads TGTGCCAGCAGCCAACGGACTAGCGGGAACCAAGAGACCCAGTACTTC. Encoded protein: CASSQRTSGNQETQYF.

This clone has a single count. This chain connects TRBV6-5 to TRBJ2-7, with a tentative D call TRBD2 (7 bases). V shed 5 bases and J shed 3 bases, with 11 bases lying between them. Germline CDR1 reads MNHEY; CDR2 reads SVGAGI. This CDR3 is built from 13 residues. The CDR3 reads CASSKGGVYEQYF. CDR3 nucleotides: TGTGCCAGCAGTAAGGGGGGGGTCTACGAGCAGTACTTC.

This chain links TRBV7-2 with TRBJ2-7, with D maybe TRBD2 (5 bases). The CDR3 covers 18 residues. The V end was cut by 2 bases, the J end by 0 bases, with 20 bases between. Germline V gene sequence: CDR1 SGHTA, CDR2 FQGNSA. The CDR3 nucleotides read TGTGCCAGCAGCTTAAGCGCGAGCGCCGACTACCTCTCCTACGAGCAGTACTTC. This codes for CASSLSASADYLSYEQYF. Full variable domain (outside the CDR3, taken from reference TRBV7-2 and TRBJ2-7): GAGVSQSPSNKVTEKGKDVELRCDPISGHTALYWYRQSLGQGLEFLIYFQGNSAPDKSGLPSDRFSAERTGGSVSTLTIQRTQQEDSAVYLCASSLSASADYLSYEQYFGPGTRLTVT.

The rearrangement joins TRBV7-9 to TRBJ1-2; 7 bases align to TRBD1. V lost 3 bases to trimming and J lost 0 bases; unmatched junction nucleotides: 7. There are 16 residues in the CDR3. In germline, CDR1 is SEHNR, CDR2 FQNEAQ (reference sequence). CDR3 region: CASSLRTGLTNYGYTF. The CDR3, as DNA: TGTGCCAGCAGCTTGCGGACAGGACTAACTAACTATGGCTACACCTTC.

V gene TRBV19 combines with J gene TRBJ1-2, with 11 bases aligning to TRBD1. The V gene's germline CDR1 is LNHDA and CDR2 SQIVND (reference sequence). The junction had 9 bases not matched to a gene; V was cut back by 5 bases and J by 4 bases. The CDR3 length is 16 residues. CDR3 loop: CASSSPGQGGSYGYTF. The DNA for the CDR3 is TGTGCCAGTAGTTCGCCGGGACAGGGGGGCTCCTATGGCTACACCTTC.

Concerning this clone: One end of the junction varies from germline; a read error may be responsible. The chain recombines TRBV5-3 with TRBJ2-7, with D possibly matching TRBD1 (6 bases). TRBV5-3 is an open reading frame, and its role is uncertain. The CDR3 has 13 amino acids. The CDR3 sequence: CVRSGRDNYEQYF. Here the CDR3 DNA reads TGTGTCAGAAGCGGAAGGGACAACTACGAGCAGTACTTC.

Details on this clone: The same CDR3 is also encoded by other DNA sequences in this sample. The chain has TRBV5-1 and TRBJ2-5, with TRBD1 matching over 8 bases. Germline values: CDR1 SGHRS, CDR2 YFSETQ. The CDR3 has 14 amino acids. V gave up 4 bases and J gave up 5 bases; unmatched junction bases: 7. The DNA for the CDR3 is TGCGCCAGCAGCCGTGGACAGGGATGGGAGACCCAGTACTTC. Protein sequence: CASSRGQGWETQYF.